This T cell receptor beta chain stems from a study of beta chain features in type 1 diabetes. Reverse transcribing all isolated RNA meant expressed TCRB transcripts were sequenced. Here immunoSEQ multiplex PCR was the method, and the copy in TCRdb shows in-frame clones only, minus some. Of about 360,000 clones in the sample, roughly 12% were seen once. From germline, CDR1 is LNHNV and CDR2 YYDKDF (reference sequence). V lost 0 bases, J lost 8 bases, and 9 bases stayed unmatched. This CDR3 has 16 residues. A few counts support this clone. Blood was collected once per donor into heparin, averaging roughly 120 mL.

The sample was naive CD4+ T cells from blood. The chain has TRBV15 and TRBJ1-4; 7 positions match TRBD1. This TCR was sampled from a man younger than 30 in good health. Here the CDR3 reads CATSRDLKGAGEKLFF. The CDR3 DNA follows: TGTGCCACCAGCAGAGATCTCAAGGGGGCGGGAGAAAAACTGTTTTTT.